Given below is one T cell receptor (beta chain) in context. Its cognate antigen is unknown. This record belongs to a study of regulatory T cells in long-lasting Graves disease. General study findings and limits: TCR diversity in persistent Graves' patients was below that of newly diagnosed ones.

Arm-PCR of CDR3 regions with iRepertoire HTBI primers generated TCR beta libraries. MiXCR was run by TCRdb on the multiplex PCR reads, yielding one entry per CDR3 protein. The sample shows under 800,000 distinct CDR3 sequences, around 17% of them seen only once. V lost 0 bases and J 6 bases, leaving 12 bases between the germline ends. Germline CDR1 SGDLS, CDR2 YYNGEE. This CDR3 spans 14 amino acids. The time point: newly diagnosed GD, antithyroid drugs for less than 3 months. The TCR library was made from RNA that had been extracted from PBMCs in TRIzol. A further study also used this sample, focusing on T cells in Graves' hyperthyroidism and ophthalmopathy. As that study records: The TCR CDR3 first-round RT-PCR relied on the HTBI primer set. Blood also carried most thyroid clonotypes expanded above 0.001. It was a median about 6 months before onset that the model predicted ophthalmopathy.

The chain employs TRBV9 and TRBJ2-5; possibly TRBD1 for D (6 bases). The clonotype originates from a woman under 40 with Graves disease. The sample was peripheral blood mononuclear cells (PBMCs), taken at new diagnosis, from a patient treated with antithyroid drugs. Here the CDR3 reads CASSVGTGPQTQYF. CDR3 in DNA: TGTGCCAGCAGCGTAGGAACAGGGCCACAGACCCAGTACTTC.